This passage covers 15 T cell receptor beta chains from one sample sequenced in a study of cytomegalovirus exposure and HLA in healthy donors. Generated by immunoSEQ multiplex PCR, the TCRdb table keeps only in-frame clones and is missing some. This table holds about 150,000 clones, 88% found once. The sequencing sample was made of PBMCs. These receptors were collected from a man aged 18 to 35 in good health and CMV-seronegative.

This sequence joins TRBV7-9 and TRBJ2-7, with 9 bases lining up with TRBD2. The V and J ends lost 3 bases and 4 bases, in that order; junction bases with no gene match: 7. This CDR3 has 15 amino acids. Germline CDR1 is SEHNR and CDR2 is FQNEAQ (reference sequence). This CDR3 is CASSFTGGRAYEQYF. In DNA form, the CDR3 reads TGTGCCAGCAGCTTCACTGGCGGGAGGGCGTACGAGCAGTACTTC. Variable domain in full (rest from reference TRBV7-9 and TRBJ2-7): DTGVSQNPRHKITKRGQNVTFRCDPISEHNRLYWYRQTLGQGPEFLTYFQNEAQLEKSRLLSDRFSAERPKGSFSTLEIQRTEQGDSAMYLCASSFTGGRAYEQYFGPGTRLTVT.

The genes are TRBV6-5 and TRBJ2-7; 9 bases are a match to TRBD1. Germline values: CDR1 MNHEY, CDR2 SVGAGI. The CDR3 loop spans 14 amino acids. Trimming at V came to 2 bases and at J to 3 bases, leaving 2 bases not matched to a gene. CDR3 nucleotide sequence: TGTGCCAGCAGTTACCGGACAGGGGACTACGAGCAGTACGTC. It is translated as CASSYRTGDYEQYV.

This clone was observed once. V gene TRBV5-4 combines with J gene TRBJ1-4, with 7 bases identical to TRBD1. The CDR3 covers 15 residues. The V and J ends lost 0 bases and 6 bases, in that order; junction bases with no gene match: 5. Germline CDR1 and CDR2: SGHNT and YYREEE (reference sequence). CDR3 bases: TGTGCCAGCAGCTTGGGGACAGGTAACCATGAAAAACTGTTTTTT. This encodes CASSLGTGNHEKLFF.

The chain's CDR3 is CASSPGHSSSYEQYV. CDR3 nucleotides: TGCGCCAGCAGCCCGGGACACTCTAGCTCCTACGAGCAGTACGTC. This rearrangement joins TRBV5-1 to TRBJ2-7, with D perhaps matching TRBD1 (6 bases). Trimming took 4 bases from V and 0 from J, leaving 14 bases between them. The germline V gene has CDR1 SGHRS and CDR2 YFSETQ. CDR3 size: 15 residues.

The rearrangement links TRBV10-1 to TRBJ2-3; D may be TRBD2 (5 bases). The germline CDR1 and CDR2 sequences are WNHNN and SYGVQD (reference sequence). The CDR3 consists of 15 residues. V lost 0 bases, J lost 6 bases, and 13 bases lay in between. CDR3 nucleotides: TGCGCCAGCAGTGAGTCTGAGGGCTTAACGGATACGCAGTATTTT. This translates into CASSESEGLTDTQYF.

V usage is TRBV19 and J usage is TRBJ2-3, with TRBD2 matching over 10 bases. The CDR3 spans 16 residues. CDR1 and CDR2 from the germline V gene are LNHDA and SQIVND (reference sequence). The ends lost 5 bases at V and 3 bases at J; junction bases unmatched: 8. Here the CDR3 reads CASSHLRAGGTDTQYF. For the CDR3, the DNA is TGTGCCAGTAGTCACCTCCGAGCGGGAGGGACAGATACGCAGTATTTT.

The gene calls are TRBV19 and TRBJ2-3; D may be TRBD2 (6 bases). V lost 5 bases and J 0 bases, leaving 12 bases between the germline ends. This CDR3 has 15 amino acids. Germline CDR1 LNHDA, CDR2 SQIVND (reference sequence). As DNA, the CDR3 is TGTGCCAGTAGTCCAAGACTAGAAAGCACAGATACGCAGTATTTT. Its protein is CASSPRLESTDTQYF.

The chain carries TRBV5-1 and TRBJ1-2, with TRBD1 matching 8 bases. CDR1 and CDR2 (germline): SGHRS, YFSETQ. The ends lost 5 bases at V and 6 bases at J; junction bases unmatched: 12. The CDR3 has 15 residues. The CDR3 loop is CASRRTGSPGNGYTF. The CDR3 DNA reads TGCGCCAGCAGACGGACAGGGTCCCCAGGAAATGGCTACACCTTC. Variable domain in full (rest from reference TRBV5-1 and TRBJ1-2): KAGVTQTPRYLIKTRGQQVTLSCSPISGHRSVSWYQQTPGQGLQFLFEYFSETQRNKGNFPGRFSGRQFSNSRSEMNVSTLELGDSALYLCASRRTGSPGNGYTFGSGTRLTVV.

J is TRBJ2-1 and V is TRBV25-1, with 10 bases that match TRBD2. This CDR3 spans 14 amino acids. The germline CDR1 and CDR2 sequences are MGHDK and SYGVNS. Trimming cost V 3 bases and J 8 bases; bases outside gene matches: 4. The CDR3 region has the DNA TGTGCCAGCAGTGACGGCCTAGCGGGAGATGAGCAGTTCTTC. Residues: CASSDGLAGDEQFF.

The chain recombines TRBV19 with TRBJ1-1; D is possibly TRBD1 (6 bases). The germline CDR1 and CDR2 sequences are LNHDA and SQIVND (reference sequence). Trimming stripped 5 bases from V and 7 bases from J, with 14 bases between. CDR3 length equals 13 residues. CDR3 sequence reads: CASSPGGHGEAFF. The CDR3 coding sequence is TGTGCCAGTAGTCCCGGGGGGCACGGTGAAGCTTTCTTT.

The V call is TRBV29-1, the J call TRBJ1-2; possibly TRBD1 for D (5 bases). Germline V gives CDR1 SQVTM, CDR2 ANQGSEA. The CDR3 contains 13 residues. The V and J ends lost 5 bases and 2 bases respectively, with 12 bases between them. For the CDR3, the DNA is TGCAGCGTTTATTCCCCAGGGAACTATGGCTACACCTTC. Translation: CSVYSPGNYGYTF. The whole variable domain, filled in from reference TRBV29-1 and TRBJ1-2, reads SAVISQKPSRDICQRGTSLTIQCQVDSQVTMMFWYRQQPGQSLTLIATANQGSEATYESGFVIDKFPISRPNLTFSTLTVSNMSPEDSSIYLCSVYSPGNYGYTFGSGTRLTVV.

The chain uses TRBV28 and TRBJ1-2; TRBD1 agrees at 9 bases. V was clipped by 8 bases and J by 8 bases; unmatched bases: 15. Germline lookup yields CDR1 MDHEN and CDR2 SYDVKM. The CDR3 runs 15 residues. The CDR3 spells CASATPGQGGEGYTF. As DNA, the CDR3 is TGTGCCAGCGCGACTCCGGGACAGGGAGGTGAAGGCTACACCTTC.

The chain's CDR3 is CASSLSQMNTEAFF. Written as DNA, the CDR3 is TGTGCCAGCAGTTTATCCCAGATGAACACTGAAGCTTTCTTT. This sequence joins TRBV27 and TRBJ1-1; no firm D call. The V gene's germline CDR1 is MNHEY and CDR2 SMNVEV (reference sequence). Between the trimmed V and J ends, which lost 0 bases and 0 bases, there was a span of 5 bases. The CDR3 consists of 14 residues.

The V gene is TRBV7-9, the J gene TRBJ1-1, with D maybe TRBD1 (6 bases). Germline CDR1 reads SEHNR; CDR2 reads FQNEAQ (reference sequence). The CDR3 is 14 residues long. V was cut by 2 bases and J by 6 bases, with 13 bases left in between. CDR3 nucleotide sequence: TGTGCCAGCAGCTTAAGTAACAGGGATGCTGAAGCTTTCTTT. Its translation: CASSLSNRDAEAFF.

The J gene is TRBJ2-7, the V gene TRBV6-6; possibly TRBD1 for D (6 bases). The CDR3 loop spans 14 amino acids. CDR1 and CDR2 (germline): MNHNY, SVGAGI (reference sequence). V lost 8 bases, J lost 6 bases, and 20 bases lay in between. As DNA, the CDR3 is TGTGCCAGCCTGGGTCCAGGGGTGCGGGTCGAGCAGTACTTC. As protein: CASLGPGVRVEQYF.